These T cell receptor beta chains were read from a single sample in a study of T-cell memory formation after mild COVID-19. TCRdb re-derived calls from the 5' RACE reads in MiXCR, one entry per CDR3 protein. In the table there are 57,000 or so distinct CDR3 sequences, 9% to 9.5% of which are singletons. Source material: PBMCs or a T cell subset sorted from them (not recorded which). These receptors originate from a man aged 18 to 30 who had mild COVID-19 (a few samples of this study predate the infection). Cell type and time point are not known. The conserved cysteine and the conserved F or W are not part of the CDR3 here.

v_gene	len	CDR3aa
TRBV12-3/TRBV12-4	13	ASSLNSRSTGELF
TRBV2	13	ASSPKGPAKNIQY
TRBV5-1	11	ASRLQGDDGYT
TRBV6-5	11	ASSGDSNSPLH
TRBV6-6	15	ASSYFPPGTGGQPQH
TRBV6-2/TRBV6-3	16	ASSKQPQLAGETDTQY
TRBV29-1	13	SVETGSLAKNIQY
TRBV7-2	12	ASSLERTENEQF
TRBV4-3	14	ASSRLNWDEAYEQY
TRBV5-1	12	ASSLETSTDTQY
TRBV5-1	13	ASSLAGAANTEAF
TRBV2	11	ASRGRGNTEAF
TRBV29-1	11	SVEAIQGEKLF
TRBV18	14	ASSEGRSGGRYGYT
TRBV5-1	12	ASSPETYTDTQY
TRBV5-1	12	ASSPGSNQETQY
TRBV20-1	13	SARGLGDSPYEQY